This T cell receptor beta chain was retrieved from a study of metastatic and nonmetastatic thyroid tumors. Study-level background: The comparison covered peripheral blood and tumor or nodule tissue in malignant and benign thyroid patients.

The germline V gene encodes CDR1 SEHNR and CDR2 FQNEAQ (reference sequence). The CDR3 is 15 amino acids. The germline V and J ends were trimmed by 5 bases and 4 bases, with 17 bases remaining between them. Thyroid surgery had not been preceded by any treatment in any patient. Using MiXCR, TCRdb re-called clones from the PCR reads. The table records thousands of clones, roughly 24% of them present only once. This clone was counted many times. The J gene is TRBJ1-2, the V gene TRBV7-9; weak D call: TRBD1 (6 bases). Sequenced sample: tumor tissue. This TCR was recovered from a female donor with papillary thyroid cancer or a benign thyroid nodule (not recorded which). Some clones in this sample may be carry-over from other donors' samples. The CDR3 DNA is TGTGCCAGCAGCGACGGACAGCCGGGCCTCTATGGCTACACCTTC. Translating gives CASSDGQPGLYGYTF. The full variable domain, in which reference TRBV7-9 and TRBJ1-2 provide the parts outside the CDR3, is DTGVSQNPRHKITKRGQNVTFRCDPISEHNRLYWYRQTLGQGPEFLTYFQNEAQLEKSRLLSDRFSAERPKGSFSTLEIQRTEQGDSAMYLCASSDGQPGLYGYTFGSGTRLTVV.